The T cell receptor beta chain described here comes from a study of PD-1 blockade in classical Hodgkin lymphoma. Study in general: Patients had nivolumab dosed at 3 mg/kg, delivered intravenously every 2 weeks.

Some clones are missing from TCRdb's copy, which holds only in-frame ones; the method was immunoSEQ multiplex PCR. The sample consists of approximately 22,000 clones, around 70% of them appearing once. This clone came up once. The CDR3 length is 15 residues. Germline values: CDR1 LGHNA, CDR2 YSLEER. Trimming took off 1 base at V and 3 bases at J, with 12 bases between the two ends. The time point is: cycle 4 day 1 (C4D1), after 6 weeks of nivolumab. The patients all showed relapse after autologous stem cell transplantation, while their brentuximab vedotin exposure varied. The sequence was obtained from a human donor with classical Hodgkin lymphoma. This rearrangement joins TRBV4-3 to TRBJ1-2; D might be TRBD1 (5 bases). The specimen was peripheral blood mononuclear cells (PBMCs), collected before the fourth cycle of nivolumab. Here the CDR3 DNA reads TGCGCCAGCAGCCAAGGGGCAGGGATGCACTATGGCTACACCTTC. Its protein product is CASSQGAGMHYGYTF.